This passage covers 30 T cell receptor beta chains from one sample sequenced in a study of T cell responses to AZD1222 COVID-19 vaccine. Some clones are missing from TCRdb's copy, which holds only in-frame ones; the method was immunoSEQ multiplex PCR. Of approximately 140,000 clones in the sample, roughly nine tenths were seen once. Sample: peripheral blood, taken 28 days after the second dose of the MenACWY control vaccine. The receptors were sampled from an adult who received the MenACWY meningococcal vaccine as a control.

The chain couples TRBV19 to TRBJ2-3; the match to TRBD2 covers 12 bases. The junction had 3 bases not matched to a gene; V was cut back by 6 bases and J by 5 bases. The CDR3 consists of 14 residues. The germline gives CDR1 LNHDA, CDR2 SQIVND (reference sequence). CDR3 DNA: TGTGCCAGTAGACTAGCGGGGGGTCAAGATACGCAGTATTTT. Protein: CASRLAGGQDTQYF.

The chain combines TRBV9 with TRBJ2-1, with D possibly being TRBD1 or TRBD2 (5 bases each). V was cut by 0 bases and J by 8 bases, with 9 bases left in between. There are 13 residues in the CDR3. Germline V gene lookup returns CDR1 SGDLS and CDR2 YYNGEE. Here the CDR3 reads CASSVGGLDEQFF. CDR3 nucleotides: TGTGCCAGCAGCGTAGGGGGGTTAGATGAGCAGTTCTTC.

The rearrangement uses TRBV5-1 and TRBJ2-1, with a possible D match to TRBD2 (6 bases). The CDR3 covers 15 residues. Trimming cost V 0 bases and J 2 bases, with 9 bases left between them. Germline V CDR1 and CDR2: SGHRS, YFSETQ. CDR3 nucleotides: TGCGCCAGCAGCTTGGCGGGAGTGACCTACAATGAGCAGTTCTTC. This sequence encodes CASSLAGVTYNEQFF. Together with reference TRBV5-1 and TRBJ2-1, the CDR3 gives the full variable domain: KAGVTQTPRYLIKTRGQQVTLSCSPISGHRSVSWYQQTPGQGLQFLFEYFSETQRNKGNFPGRFSGRQFSNSRSEMNVSTLELGDSALYLCASSLAGVTYNEQFFGPGTRLTVL.

V usage is TRBV12-3 or TRBV12-4 and J usage is TRBJ2-1; D gene uncertain. V dropped 6 bases and J dropped 12 bases, with 15 bases sitting between them. The CDR3 loop spans 12 amino acids. In nucleotides, the CDR3 is TGTGCCAGCAGCCGGTCGAAAAGTCGGCAGTTCTTC. This gives the protein CASSRSKSRQFF.

This clone was counted a single time. The J gene is TRBJ2-7, the V gene TRBV28; tentative D call: TRBD1 (6 bases). This CDR3 region has 14 residues. The germline V and J ends were trimmed by 6 bases and 4 bases, with 16 bases remaining between them. Germline V lookup: CDR1 MDHEN, CDR2 SYDVKM. CDR3 bases: TGTGCCAGCAGAAACAGGGCAGCACCTTACGAGCAGTACTTC. Its protein is CASRNRAAPYEQYF.

This clone was seen a single time. V usage is TRBV19 and J usage is TRBJ2-1, with 10 bases that match TRBD2. Germline assignment: CDR1 LNHDA and CDR2 SQIVND (reference sequence). This CDR3 is built from 16 residues. After removal of 0 bases from V and 4 bases from J, the junction contained 3 bases not matched to a gene. In DNA form, the CDR3 reads TGTGCCAGTAGTATAGAGGCTAGCGGGAGATACAATGAGCAGTTCTTC. Translating it yields CASSIEASGRYNEQFF.

The table lists this clone with a count of one. DNA of the CDR3: TGCGCCAGCAGCCAAGATGTGCAGAATTCACCCCTCCACTTT. Protein product: CASSQDVQNSPLHF. The rearrangement joins TRBV4-3 to TRBJ1-6; D remains ambiguous. Germline assignment: CDR1 LGHNA and CDR2 YSLEER. The CDR3 spans 14 residues. Trimming cost V 0 bases and J 7 bases, with 7 bases left between them.

This chain links TRBV20-1 with TRBJ2-5; D is unresolved. Germline CDR1 DFQATT, CDR2 SNEGSKA (reference sequence). With 3 bases removed from V and 2 bases from J, the gap between germline ends came to 1 base. This CDR3 region has 10 residues. Here the CDR3 DNA reads TGCAGTGCTAGTCAAGAGACCCAGTACTTC. Translation: CSASQETQYF.

This CDR3 is CASSIGSTGRETQYF. The DNA for the CDR3 is TGTGCCAGTAGTATAGGGTCGACAGGCCGAGAGACCCAGTACTTC. The gene calls are TRBV19 and TRBJ2-5, with a possible D match to TRBD1 (6 bases). This CDR3 comprises 15 residues. Trimming left V 1 base short and J 4 bases short, with 13 bases between. Looked up from germline, CDR1 is LNHDA and CDR2 is SQIVND (reference sequence).

The rearrangement links TRBV29-1 to TRBJ1-2; D unresolved. CDR3 size: 16 residues. Germline CDR1 SQVTM, CDR2 ANQGSEA. The V gene lost 6 bases and the J gene lost 3 bases, with 23 bases spanning the gap. The CDR3 sequence: CSVESTLRGSYYGYTF. The CDR3 bases are TGCAGCGTAGAGTCGACCCTCCGGGGATCTTACTATGGCTACACCTTC.

The V gene is TRBV19, the J gene TRBJ1-2; 8 positions match TRBD1. After removal of 4 bases from V and 6 bases from J, the junction contained 4 bases not matched to a gene. This CDR3 comprises 13 residues. CDR1 is LNHDA, CDR2 SQIVND, per germline (reference sequence). The CDR3: CASSRTGFHGYTF. CDR3 coding DNA: TGTGCCAGTAGTAGGACAGGGTTCCATGGCTACACCTTC.

J is TRBJ2-7 and V is TRBV4-3; 9 nucleotides agree with TRBD1. Germline loops: CDR1 LGHNA, CDR2 YSLEER. After removal of 0 bases from V and 5 bases from J, the junction contained 8 bases not matched to a gene. This CDR3 has 16 residues. The CDR3 spells CASSQELGTGSHEQYF. The CDR3 nucleotides read TGCGCCAGCAGCCAAGAATTGGGGACAGGGTCCCACGAGCAGTACTTC.

The CDR3 DNA follows: TGTGCCAGCAGTTCTGACAGGGGGTATTCACCCCTCCACTTT. Residues: CASSSDRGYSPLHF. The chain has TRBV27 and TRBJ1-6; 9 bases are a match to TRBD1. The CDR3 has 14 amino acids. Germline V CDR1 and CDR2: MNHEY, SMNVEV (reference sequence). V lost 4 bases and J lost 8; bases outside the gene matches: 3.

The gene calls are TRBV7-2 and TRBJ2-4; 9 nucleotides line up with TRBD1. CDR1 SGHTA and CDR2 FQGNSA come from the germline V gene. V lost 1 base, J lost 5 bases, and 12 bases stayed unmatched. This CDR3 comprises 18 residues. DNA for the CDR3: TGTGCCAGCAGCTTAGTACTAACCGGGACAGGGTACCAAAACATTCAGTACTTC. It codes for CASSLVLTGTGYQNIQYF.

The rearrangement joins TRBV18 to TRBJ1-4, with D uncertain. Germline V gene lookup returns CDR1 KGHSH and CDR2 LQKENI. The V and J ends lost 3 bases and 5 bases respectively, with 10 bases between them. The CDR3 consists of 14 residues. As DNA, the CDR3 is TGTGCCAGCTCACCCCCGGGCCCAAATGAAAAACTGTTTTTT. It specifies CASSPPGPNEKLFF.

This rearrangement joins TRBV6-5 to TRBJ1-1; no reliable D call. V was cut by 0 bases and J by 4 bases, with 9 bases left in between. The CDR3 loop spans 14 amino acids. CDR1 and CDR2 (germline): MNHEY, SVGAGI. For the CDR3, the DNA is TGTGCCAGCAGTTACTCGAGAAGTGGCACTGAAGCTTTCTTT. It translates to CASSYSRSGTEAFF.

The chain is built from TRBV28 and TRBJ2-1, with D possibly matching TRBD2 (5 bases). The V gene's germline CDR1 is MDHEN and CDR2 SYDVKM. The V end lost 7 bases, the J end lost 4 bases, and 11 bases lay between the germline ends. The CDR3 length is 13 residues. The CDR3 region has the DNA TGTGCCAGCAAAAGCGGACCTTACAATGAGCAGTTCTTC. Translated: CASKSGPYNEQFF.

V is TRBV10-3 and J is TRBJ2-1, with D possibly matching TRBD2 (5 bases). The V end was cut by 4 bases, the J end by 4 bases, with 14 bases between. This CDR3 region has 15 residues. Germline CDR1 and CDR2: ENHRY and SYGVKD. CDR3 nucleotides: TGTGCCATCAGTGGTGCCGGGAAACTATACAATGAGCAGTTCTTC. Translated, it gives CAISGAGKLYNEQFF.

V is TRBV24-1 and J is TRBJ2-1; 8 nucleotides match TRBD2. CDR1 and CDR2 (germline): KGHDR, SFDVKD. V lost 5 bases, J lost 10 bases, and 9 bases stayed unmatched. The CDR3 loop spans 14 amino acids. This chain's CDR3 is CATSVSAGEPEQFF. The DNA of the CDR3 is TGTGCCACCAGTGTTTCAGCGGGGGAACCGGAGCAGTTCTTC.

The V and J genes are TRBV5-8 and TRBJ1-5, with D possibly matching TRBD1 (5 bases). This CDR3 is built from 16 residues. The ends were cut back, 2 bases at V and 0 bases at J, with 12 bases in the middle. Germline lookup yields CDR1 SGHTS and CDR2 YDEGEE. The CDR3 DNA reads TGTGCCAGCAGCTTCGACAGAACCTATAGCAATCAGCCCCAGCATTTT. As protein: CASSFDRTYSNQPQHF.

The J gene is TRBJ1-6, the V gene TRBV12-3 or TRBV12-4; D remains unclear. The CDR3 consists of 12 residues. V shed 10 bases and J shed 10 bases, with 14 bases lying between them. The CDR3 DNA is TGTGCCACCAGGTTCGGGTCCTCACCCCTCCACTTT. This gives the protein CATRFGSSPLHF.

V and J are TRBV10-2 and TRBJ2-7; 7 bases map to TRBD1. Germline lookup yields CDR1 WSHSY and CDR2 SAAADI. The CDR3 is 13 amino acids. Germline trimming cut 6 bases from V and 4 bases from J; bases unmatched to any gene: 6. DNA for the CDR3: TGCGCCAGCAGACAGGGGTCGGGTTACGAGCAGTACTTC. Its translation is CASRQGSGYEQYF.

The chain uses TRBV5-1 and TRBJ1-2, with a tentative D call TRBD1 (6 bases). Germline loops: CDR1 SGHRS, CDR2 YFSETQ. Trimming cost V 0 bases and J 5 bases, with 20 bases left between them. The CDR3 has 17 residues. The CDR3 is CASSLEGVVSLTYGYTF. In nucleotides, the CDR3 is TGCGCCAGCAGCTTGGAGGGGGTAGTATCCTTGACTTATGGCTACACCTTC.

A few counts support this clone. This sequence joins TRBV19 and TRBJ2-7, with a weak D call TRBD1 (6 bases). From germline, CDR1 is LNHDA and CDR2 SQIVND (reference sequence). This CDR3 comprises 15 residues. V lost 4 bases, J lost 2 bases, and 15 bases lay in between. CDR3 nucleotides: TGTGCCAGTAGTAAAACAGGGCTTCCCACCTACGAGCAGTACTTC. Its protein is CASSKTGLPTYEQYF.

This chain links TRBV6-2 or TRBV6-3 with TRBJ1-1; D remains ambiguous. This CDR3 has 11 amino acids. Between the trimmed V and J ends, which lost 6 bases and 5 bases, there was a span of 7 bases. Germline loops: CDR1 MNHEY, CDR2 SVGEGT. This chain's CDR3 is CASSPRTEAFF. CDR3 DNA sequence: TGTGCCAGCAGCCCCCGGACTGAAGCTTTCTTT.

The genes are TRBV6-2 or TRBV6-3 and TRBJ2-7; D is possibly TRBD2 (6 bases). Trimming took 4 bases from V and 4 from J, leaving 20 bases between them. From germline, CDR1 is MNHEY and CDR2 SVGEGT. The CDR3 extends over 16 amino acids. The CDR3 is CASSSPGDKGRYEQYF. DNA of the CDR3: TGTGCCAGCAGTTCCCCGGGAGATAAGGGTAGATACGAGCAGTACTTC.

The chain employs TRBV3-1 (or the pseudogene TRBV3-2) and TRBJ2-7; D may correspond to TRBD1 or TRBD2 (5 bases each). Germline V gene sequence: CDR1 LGHDT, CDR2 YNNKEL (reference sequence). The CDR3 is made up of 12 amino acids. V dropped 1 base and J dropped 9 bases, with 10 bases sitting between them. CDR3: CASSQGGRGQYF. CDR3 in DNA: TGTGCCAGCAGCCAAGGGGGCCGGGGGCAGTACTTC.

This sequence joins TRBV18 and TRBJ2-3; D unclear. V lost 2 bases and J lost 6, with 15 bases in between. CDR3 length: 15 residues. Germline CDR1 and CDR2: KGHSH and LQKENI. CDR3 DNA: TGTGCCAGCTCACCAATGTCCAGGTCCACGGATACGCAGTATTTT. Translation gives CASSPMSRSTDTQYF.

This clone was seen a single time. The chain carries TRBV28 and TRBJ2-2, with 10 bases aligning to TRBD2. This CDR3 region has 18 residues. After removal of 5 bases from V and 6 bases from J, the junction contained 15 bases not matched to a gene. Germline lookup yields CDR1 MDHEN and CDR2 SYDVKM. The CDR3 is CASSPLGSGGAVAGELFF. The CDR3 coding sequence is TGTGCCAGCAGTCCCCTGGGGAGCGGGGGGGCCGTAGCCGGGGAGCTGTTTTTT.

CDR3 sequence (DNA): TGTGCCAGCAGTTTATTACAGGGTCGGTTGGGCAAGGAGCAGTTCTTC. It yields the protein CASSLLQGRLGKEQFF. This sequence joins TRBV28 and TRBJ2-1, with a possible D match to TRBD1 (6 bases). CDR1 is MDHEN, CDR2 SYDVKM, per germline. Trimming took 1 base from V and 10 from J, leaving 20 bases between them. The CDR3 contains 16 residues.